A single T cell receptor beta chain is shown here with its context. The target of this receptor is not known. Base-call qualities are not available, and no considerably larger clone is one nucleotide away. The donors belonged to the validation cohort of over a hundred subjects, which was separate from the 666-subject first cohort. The record originates from a study of cytomegalovirus exposure and HLA in healthy donors (dated by TCRdb to 2016 to 2017). In terms of the full investigation: According to a later analysis, one platform produced both the 120 validation repertoires and the 670 or so repertoires of the first cohort. Besides the first cohort of under 700 subjects, a separate validation cohort made up of 120 different subjects was used. The study aimed to test whether cataloging public T cell receptors could reveal signatures of past pathogen exposure. To predict cytomegalovirus infection status, the study brought together high-throughput TCR immunosequencing, statistical association of individual TCRs with disease status, and machine learning.

What the research found in general, with its limitations: It was suggested by the authors that the approach could potentially be generalized to other disease states and immunological phenotypes. The validation cohort had no HLA typing available for a later analysis, so co-occurrence within that cohort was assessed over all 110 or so repertoires. The classifier was reported to diagnose cytomegalovirus status with high specificity and sensitivity in both the original and validation cohorts. Of the cluster scores, approximately 95% were above 0 in a later analysis, which found that TCRs clustered in the first cohort also tended to co-occur in the roughly 130 validation repertoires. Most TCR sequences were observed very rarely across donors, whereas some public TCRs were present in many individuals. Three of the identified cytomegalovirus-associated TCR beta chains were confirmed in vitro to be specific for cytomegalovirus antigens. In the study, approximately 150 TCR beta chains were listed as associated with cytomegalovirus.

CDR3 length: 15 amino acids, cysteine to phenylalanine. Just CDR3 DNA is preserved here, 45 bases in frame from base 1. CDR1 MDHEN and CDR2 SYDVKM are derived from the germline V gene. V is trimmed back by 1 base and J by 6 bases, and the junction contains 8 bases that no gene match accounts for. Library method: the immunoSEQ multiplex PCR assay. Under the source paper's analysis protocol: A statistical classification framework was developed to diagnose cytomegalovirus status using the catalog of TCR beta chain sequences. TCRdb retrieved this table from immuneACCESS and kept in-frame rearrangements only. Not all clones are present; in checked studies, unresolved V genes account for under half, and no reason is known for the remainder. V and J calls and clone size are as listed in that table; D and trimming were resolved from the DNA. This sample holds around 63,000 clones; 90% to 96% were observed only once. The top ten clones comprise approximately 1.2% of the sample.

Sequenced input: PBMCs. The TCR was taken from a woman between 18 and 29 years old in good health and CMV-seronegative. Recombination joined TRBV28 with TRBJ1-1, with 7 bases aligning to TRBD1. The CDR3 amino acid sequence is: CASSLSPPDRAEAFF. The nucleotide sequence reads as follows: TGTGCCAGCAGTTTATCCCCCCCCGACAGGGCTGAAGCTTTCTTT.